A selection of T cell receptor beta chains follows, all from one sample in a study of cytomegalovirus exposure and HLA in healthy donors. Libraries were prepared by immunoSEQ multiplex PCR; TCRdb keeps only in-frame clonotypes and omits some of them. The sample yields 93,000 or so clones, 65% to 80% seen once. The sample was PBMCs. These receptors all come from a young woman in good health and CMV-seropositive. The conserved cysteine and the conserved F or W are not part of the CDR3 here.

CDR3: ASSFYPPTSGGYEQF; V: TRBV7-9; J: TRBJ2-1
CDR3: ASSIGQNHYNEQF; V: TRBV19; J: TRBJ2-1
CDR3: ASSLGGGNEQF; V: TRBV7-6; J: TRBJ2-1
CDR3: ASTIAGGYYEQY; V: TRBV28; J: TRBJ2-7
CDR3: ASSDMDREITEAF; V: TRBV19; J: TRBJ1-1
CDR3: ASSQSGTGGEQF; V: TRBV7-7; J: TRBJ2-1
CDR3: ASSVGLSGNTIY; V: TRBV9; J: TRBJ1-3
CDR3: ASSLAQGASEYEQY; V: TRBV7-8; J: TRBJ2-7
CDR3: ASSHSRGSGANVLT; V: TRBV19; J: TRBJ2-6
CDR3: ASSWPAGTGRNEQF; V: TRBV11-1; J: TRBJ2-1
CDR3: ASSLGRSSYNEQF; V: TRBV5-1; J: TRBJ2-1
CDR3: ASSIMTSGGLAYNEQF; V: TRBV7-3; J: TRBJ2-1
CDR3: ASSFAGSVRTEAF; V: TRBV5-6; J: TRBJ1-1
CDR3: ASSSPGLYEQY; V: TRBV5-1; J: TRBJ2-7
CDR3: SVETTQSYEQY; V: TRBV29-1; J: TRBJ2-7
CDR3: ASSQGGLAGVGTGELF; V: TRBV4-1; J: TRBJ2-2
CDR3: ASSKVGDGYGYT; V: TRBV21-1; J: TRBJ1-2
CDR3: ASSYEVRRGYEQY; V: TRBV6-5; J: TRBJ2-7
CDR3: ANSWGLAGDILSYEQY; V: TRBV7-2; J: TRBJ2-7
CDR3: ASTLKERGHTGELF; V: TRBV5-4; J: TRBJ2-2
CDR3: ASSTRTDSYNEQF; V: TRBV4-1; J: TRBJ2-1
CDR3: ASSSIASGGLQETQY; V: TRBV11-2; J: TRBJ2-5
CDR3: ASSKGQGSYGYT; V: TRBV18; J: TRBJ1-2
CDR3: ASGRREVMFGTGELF; V: TRBV7-7; J: TRBJ2-2
CDR3: AWSVGRGGYT; V: TRBV30; J: TRBJ1-2
CDR3: ASSPSRGAPREF; V: TRBV18; J: TRBJ1-4
CDR3: ASSQAAGGAGGTDTQY; V: TRBV4-2; J: TRBJ2-3
CDR3: ASSLSRTGFSYGYT; V: TRBV27; J: TRBJ1-2
CDR3: ASSVVGQGSTF; V: TRBV9; J: TRBJ1-1